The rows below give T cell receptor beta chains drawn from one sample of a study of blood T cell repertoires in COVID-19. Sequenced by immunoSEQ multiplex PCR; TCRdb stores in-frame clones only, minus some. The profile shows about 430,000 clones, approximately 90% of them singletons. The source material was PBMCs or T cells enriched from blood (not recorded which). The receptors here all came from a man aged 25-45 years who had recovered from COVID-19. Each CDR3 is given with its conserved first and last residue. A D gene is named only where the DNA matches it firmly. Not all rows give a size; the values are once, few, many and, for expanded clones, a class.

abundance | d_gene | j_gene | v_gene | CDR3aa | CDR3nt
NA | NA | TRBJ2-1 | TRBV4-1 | CASSQVRPEGRFPYNEQFF | TGCGCCAGCAGCCAAGTTCGGCCCGAGGGCAGGTTTCCCTACAATGAGCAGTTCTTC
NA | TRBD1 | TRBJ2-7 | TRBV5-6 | CASSLPTGGYEQYF | TGTGCCAGCAGCTTACCAACAGGGGGCTACGAGCAGTACTTC
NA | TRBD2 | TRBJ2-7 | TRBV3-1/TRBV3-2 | CASTPPGGNSYEQYF | TGTGCCAGCACCCCCCCGGGGGGTAACTCCTACGAGCAGTACTTC
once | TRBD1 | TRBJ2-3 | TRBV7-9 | CASSLAGQGPDTQYF | TGTGCCAGCAGCTTAGCGGGACAGGGGCCAGATACGCAGTATTTT
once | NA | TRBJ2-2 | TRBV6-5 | CASKGRLNTGELFF | TGTGCCAGCAAGGGGCGACTGAACACCGGGGAGCTGTTTTTT
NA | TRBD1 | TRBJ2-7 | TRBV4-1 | CASSSSRGRYEQYF | TGCGCCAGCAGCAGTAGCAGGGGGCGGTACGAGCAGTACTTC
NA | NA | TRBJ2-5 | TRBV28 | CASRFPPGGGQETQYF | TGTGCCAGCAGGTTCCCTCCGGGGGGCGGCCAAGAGACCCAGTACTTC
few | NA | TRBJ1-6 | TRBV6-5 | CASGGRAGSPLHF | TGTGCCAGCGGGGGCCGTGCGGGTTCACCCCTCCACTTT
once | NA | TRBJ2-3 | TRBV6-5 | CASSYSEVRTDTQYF | TGTGCCAGCAGTTACTCGGAGGTCAGGACAGATACGCAGTATTTT
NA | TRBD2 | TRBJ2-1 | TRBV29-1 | CSGGSGLVSYNEQFF | TGCAGCGGGGGTTCGGGACTAGTCTCCTACAATGAGCAGTTCTTC
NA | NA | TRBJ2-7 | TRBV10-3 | CAISESGRGFYEQYF | TGTGCCATCAGTGAGTCAGGGAGAGGGTTTTACGAGCAGTACTTC
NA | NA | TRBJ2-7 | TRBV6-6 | CASRSGRNYTYEQYF | TGTGCCAGCAGAAGCGGACGGAACTATACCTACGAGCAGTACTTC
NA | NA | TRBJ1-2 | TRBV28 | CASSLLDSRGGYTF | TGTGCCAGCAGTTTATTGGACAGTAGGGGTGGCTACACCTTC
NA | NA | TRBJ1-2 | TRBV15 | CATSRKRDGYGYTF | TGTGCCACCAGCAGAAAGAGGGATGGGTATGGCTACACCTTC
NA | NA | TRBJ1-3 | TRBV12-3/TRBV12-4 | CASSLAGIGTIYF | TGTGCCAGCAGCCTTGCAGGTATTGGGACCATATATTTT
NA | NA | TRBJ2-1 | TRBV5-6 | CASSLGHLSYNEQFF | TGTGCCAGCAGCTTGGGGCACCTCTCCTACAATGAGCAGTTCTTC
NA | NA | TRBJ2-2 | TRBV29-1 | CSALTAEGHTGELFF | TGCAGCGCCCTAACTGCGGAGGGTCACACCGGGGAGCTGTTTTTT
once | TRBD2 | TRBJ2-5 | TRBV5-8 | CASSLTASGGQETQYF | TGTGCCAGCAGCTTGACAGCTAGCGGGGGACAAGAGACCCAGTACTTC
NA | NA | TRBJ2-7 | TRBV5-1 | CASSYSWRGPYEQYF | TGCGCCAGCAGCTACAGCTGGAGGGGTCCCTACGAGCAGTACTTC
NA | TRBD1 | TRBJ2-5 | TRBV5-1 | CASADYRGLGETQYF | TGCGCCAGCGCGGATTACAGGGGCCTAGGAGAGACCCAGTACTTC
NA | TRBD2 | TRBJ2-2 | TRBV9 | CASTSGSSGELFF | TGTGCCAGCACTAGCGGGAGTTCTGGGGAGCTGTTTTTT
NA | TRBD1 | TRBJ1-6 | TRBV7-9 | CATRDRGGSPLHF | TGTGCCACCCGGGACAGGGGAGGTTCACCCCTCCACTTT
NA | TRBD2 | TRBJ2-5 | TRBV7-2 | CASRGSGGGPEETQYF | TGTGCCAGCAGGGGAAGCGGCGGGGGGCCCGAAGAGACCCAGTACTTC
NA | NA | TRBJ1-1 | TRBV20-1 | CSASPGFDTEAFF | TGCAGTGCTAGTCCAGGGTTTGACACTGAAGCTTTCTTT
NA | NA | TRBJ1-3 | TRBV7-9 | CASSLLGNTIYF | TGTGCCAGCAGCTTATTAGGAAACACCATATATTTT
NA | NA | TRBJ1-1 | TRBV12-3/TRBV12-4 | CASNQYMNTEAFF | TGTGCCAGCAATCAGTACATGAACACTGAAGCTTTCTTT
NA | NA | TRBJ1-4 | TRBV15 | CATSRERQNNEKLFF | TGTGCCACCAGCAGAGAAAGACAGAACAATGAAAAACTGTTTTTT
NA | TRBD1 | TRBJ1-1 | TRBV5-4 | CASSAGTGGGEAFF | TGTGCCAGCAGCGCGGGGACAGGGGGCGGTGAAGCTTTCTTT
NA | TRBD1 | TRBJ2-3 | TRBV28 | CASSPRTGLTDTQYF | TGTGCCAGCAGTCCAAGGACAGGGTTGACAGATACGCAGTATTTT
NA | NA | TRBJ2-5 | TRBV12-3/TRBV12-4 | CASSNREGETQYF | TGTGCCAGCTCGAACAGGGAAGGAGAGACCCAGTACTTC
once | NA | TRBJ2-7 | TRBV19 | CASSIGGIGYEQYF | TGTGCCAGTAGTATTGGAGGGATAGGGTACGAGCAGTACTTC
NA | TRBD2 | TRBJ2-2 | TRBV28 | CASRQAGANTGELFF | TGTGCCAGCAGGCAAGCGGGAGCAAACACCGGGGAGCTGTTTTTT
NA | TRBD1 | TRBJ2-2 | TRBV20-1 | CSAGTGGELFF | TGCAGTGCTGGGACAGGGGGAGAGCTGTTTTTT
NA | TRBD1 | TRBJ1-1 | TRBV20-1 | CSAEGGRALF | TGCAGTGCGGAAGGGGGCCGTGCCCTCTTT
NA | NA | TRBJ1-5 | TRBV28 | CASGSRAPTNQPQHF | TGTGCCAGCGGCTCCAGGGCGCCTACTAATCAGCCCCAGCATTTT
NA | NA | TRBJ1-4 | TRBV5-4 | CASSPQTNEKLFF | TGTGCCAGCAGCCCCCAGACTAATGAAAAACTGTTTTTT
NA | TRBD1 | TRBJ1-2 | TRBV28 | CASQTGGWQGYTF | TGTGCCAGCCAAACAGGGGGCTGGCAAGGCTACACCTTC
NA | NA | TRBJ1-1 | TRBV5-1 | CAGRSDDNTEAFF | TGCGCCGGGAGAAGCGACGACAACACTGAAGCTTTCTTT
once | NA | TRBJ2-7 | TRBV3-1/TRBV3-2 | CASSQVQDSSGEQYF | TGTGCCAGCAGCCAAGTTCAGGACTCGTCGGGGGAGCAGTACTTC
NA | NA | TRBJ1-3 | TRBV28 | CASSLDSLGWGNTIYF | TGTGCCAGCAGTCTGGACAGTTTAGGCTGGGGAAACACCATATATTTT
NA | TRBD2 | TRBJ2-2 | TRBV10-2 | CASMERRETYTGELFF | TGCGCCAGCATGGAGCGGCGGGAGACCTACACCGGGGAGCTGTTTTTT
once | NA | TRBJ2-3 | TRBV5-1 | CASSPRERITDTQYF | TGCGCCAGCAGCCCCCGGGAAAGAATCACAGATACGCAGTATTTT
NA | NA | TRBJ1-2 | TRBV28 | CASSLRGNYGYTF | TGTGCCAGCAGTTTACGCGGCAACTATGGCTACACCTTC
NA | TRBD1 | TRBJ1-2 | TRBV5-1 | CASSSGQGVGNGYTF | TGCGCCAGCAGCTCCGGACAGGGGGTAGGGAATGGCTACACCTTC
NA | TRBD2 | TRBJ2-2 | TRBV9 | CASSVALGRTSGVNTGELFF | TGTGCCAGCAGCGTAGCTTTAGGTCGGACTAGCGGGGTTAACACCGGGGAGCTGTTTTTT
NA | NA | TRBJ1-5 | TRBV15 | CATSSIRNQPQHF | TGTGCCACCAGCAGCATTCGGAATCAGCCCCAGCATTTT
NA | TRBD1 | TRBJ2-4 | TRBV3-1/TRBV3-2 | CASSPYRDRLLAKNIQYF | TGTGCCAGCAGCCCGTATCGGGACAGACTTCTAGCCAAAAACATTCAGTACTTC
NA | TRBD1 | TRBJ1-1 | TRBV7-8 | CASRNRGLRNTEAFF | TGTGCCAGCAGGAACAGGGGGCTGAGGAACACTGAAGCTTTCTTT
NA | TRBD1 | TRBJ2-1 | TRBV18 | CASSLLSQGAENEQFF | TGTGCCAGCTCACTTCTCTCTCAGGGGGCTGAGAATGAGCAGTTCTTC
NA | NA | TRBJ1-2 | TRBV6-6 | CASTPLYRDYGYTF | TGTGCCAGCACCCCACTGTACAGGGACTATGGCTACACCTTC
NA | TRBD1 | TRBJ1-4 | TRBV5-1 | CASSLSTGQEKLFF | TGCGCCAGCAGCCTTTCGACAGGGCAGGAAAAACTGTTTTTT
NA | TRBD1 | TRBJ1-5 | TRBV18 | CASSGQGNQPQHF | TGTGCCAGCTCGGGACAGGGCAATCAGCCCCAGCATTTT
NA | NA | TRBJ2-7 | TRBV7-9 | CASSPDGSYEQYF | TGTGCCAGCAGCCCCGACGGGTCCTACGAGCAGTACTTC